These 16 T cell receptor beta chains came from one sample sequenced in a study of graft-versus-host responses after intestinal transplantation. The table came from immunoSEQ multiplex PCR; TCRdb's copy has only in-frame clones and leaves some out. There are about 110,000 clones in the sample; 93% occur only once, and roughly 0.5% lies in the top ten. Antigen specificity for these receptors is unknown. This specimen consisted of unstimulated CD8+ T cells sorted from spleen or lymph node cells, obtained before intestinal transplant. These receptors originate from a human donor who received an intestinal transplant.

V gene TRBV28 combines with J gene TRBJ2-2; D may match TRBD1 or TRBD2 (5 bases each). V lost 6 bases to trimming and J lost 8 bases, with 19 bases between them. The CDR3 is 15 amino acids. Per the germline V gene, CDR1 is MDHEN and CDR2 is SYDVKM. The DNA for the CDR3 is TGTGCCAGCAGGGACGGGACGCCCCTTGGGGGGGAGCTGTTTTTT. Amino acids: CASRDGTPLGGELFF. The full variable domain, with the rest looked up from reference TRBV28 and TRBJ2-2, is DVKVTQSSRYLVKRTGEKVFLECVQDMDHENMFWYRQDPGLGLRLIYFSYDVKMKEKGDIPEGYSVSREKKERFSLILESASTNQTSMYLCASRDGTPLGGELFFGEGSRLTVL.

This sequence joins TRBV19 and TRBJ2-7; TRBD2 is a possible D gene (6 bases). CDR1 is LNHDA, CDR2 SQIVND, per germline (reference sequence). V was shortened by 3 bases and J by 2 bases, with 14 bases between the two germline ends. CDR3 length: 15 amino acids. The CDR3 is CASSIAGSSTYEQYF. In nucleotides, the CDR3 is TGTGCCAGTAGTATTGCGGGGAGTAGTACCTACGAGCAGTACTTC.

This rearrangement joins TRBV6-1 to TRBJ2-1; the D gene is possibly TRBD1 (5 bases). This CDR3 is built from 13 residues. The V gene's germline CDR1 is MNHNS and CDR2 SASEGT. Trimming pared 6 bases from V and 9 bases from J, leaving 15 bases between. The CDR3 loop reads CASRQQAEAEQFF. CDR3 nucleotide sequence: TGTGCCAGCAGGCAACAGGCAGAGGCTGAGCAGTTCTTC.

This chain joins TRBV19 and TRBJ1-2; possible D gene TRBD1, 6 bases. Trimming stripped 6 bases from V and 8 bases from J, with 22 bases between. CDR1 LNHDA and CDR2 SQIVND come from the germline V gene (reference sequence). This CDR3 comprises 15 residues. CDR3 loop: CASSLRDTYPGGYTF. CDR3 DNA sequence: TGTGCCAGTAGCCTCCGGGACACCTATCCGGGAGGCTACACCTTC. Supplemented by reference TRBV19 and TRBJ1-2, the full variable domain reads DGGITQSPKYLFRKEGQNVTLSCEQNLNHDAMYWYRQDPGQGLRLIYYSQIVNDFQKGDIAEGYSVSREKKESFPLTVTSAQKNPTAFYLCASSLRDTYPGGYTFGSGTRLTVV.

V usage is TRBV18 and J usage is TRBJ2-1, with D maybe TRBD2 (6 bases). With 0 bases removed from V and 0 bases from J, the gap between germline ends came to 9 bases. CDR3 length: 16 amino acids. Germline assignment: CDR1 KGHSH and CDR2 LQKENI. The CDR3 region is CASSPPRLDSYNEQFF. In nucleotides, the CDR3 is TGTGCCAGCTCACCACCACGACTAGACTCCTACAATGAGCAGTTCTTC. Drawing the rest from reference TRBV18 and TRBJ2-1, the complete variable domain is NAGVMQNPRHLVRRRGQEARLRCSPMKGHSHVYWYRQLPEEGLKFMVYLQKENIIDESGMPKERFSAEFPKEGPSILRIQQVVRGDSAAYFCASSPPRLDSYNEQFFGPGTRLTVL.

The chain has TRBV23-1 and TRBJ1-5; unclear D gene. TRBV23-1 is identified as an open reading frame with a role that is uncertain. CDR3 length equals 10 residues. The ends were cut back, 7 bases at V and 7 bases at J, with 5 bases in the middle. CDR3 sequence: CASTPQPQHF. In DNA, the CDR3 is TGCGCCAGCACCCCCCAGCCCCAGCATTTT.

This rearrangement joins TRBV7-8 to TRBJ2-5; 10 bases fit TRBD2. Per the germline V gene, CDR1 is SGHVS and CDR2 is FQNEAQ. Trimming cost V 5 bases and J 2 bases; bases outside gene matches: 11. The CDR3 has 17 residues. Written as DNA, the CDR3 is TGTGCCAGCAGCCCCGAGACTAGCGGGTTCTTTCAAGAGACCCAGTACTTC. Amino acids: CASSPETSGFFQETQYF. Together with reference TRBV7-8 and TRBJ2-5, the CDR3 gives the full variable domain: GAGVSQSPRYKVAKRGQDVALRCDPISGHVSLFWYQQALGQGPEFLTYFQNEAQLDKSGLPSDRFFAERPEGSVSTLKIQRTQQEDSAVYLCASSPETSGFFQETQYFGPGTRLLVL.

The rearrangement joins TRBV7-2 to TRBJ2-3; D might be TRBD1 or TRBD2, each matching 7 bases. The CDR3 totals 14 residues. The germline V gene encodes CDR1 SGHTA and CDR2 FQGNSA. The ends were cut back, 9 bases at V and 0 bases at J, with 13 bases in the middle. The CDR3 DNA reads TGTGCCAGTGACAGGGACTACAGCACAGATACGCAGTATTTT. Residues: CASDRDYSTDTQYF.

J is TRBJ2-1 and V is TRBV10-2, with D maybe TRBD2 (5 bases). The CDR3 is 18 amino acids. The germline V gene has CDR1 WSHSY and CDR2 SAAADI. With 6 bases removed from V and 3 bases from J, the gap between germline ends came to 24 bases. The CDR3 bases are TGCGCCAGCAGCGATGCGGATGGACGCGGGCCACACTACAATGAGCAGTTCTTC. Translated, it gives CASSDADGRGPHYNEQFF.

The rearrangement joins TRBV2 to TRBJ1-2; 9 bases map to TRBD1. The CDR3 consists of 17 residues. The ends lost 0 bases at V and 4 bases at J; junction bases unmatched: 9. The germline V gene encodes CDR1 SNHLY and CDR2 FYNNEI. The CDR3 here is CASSEAGTGFRSYGYTF. The CDR3, as DNA: TGTGCCAGCAGTGAAGCGGGGACAGGGTTTAGGAGCTATGGCTACACCTTC.

The chain employs TRBV14 and TRBJ2-5; no clear D. Germline-derived CDR1 and CDR2 are SGHDN and FVKESK. The germline V and J ends were trimmed by 4 bases and 1 base, with 10 bases remaining between them. The CDR3 has 14 residues. CDR3 in amino acids: CASSLGSLQETQYF. CDR3 bases: TGTGCCAGCAGCCTCGGCAGTCTCCAAGAGACCCAGTACTTC. Looking up the rest from reference TRBV14 and TRBJ2-5 gives the full variable domain: EAGVTQFPSHSVIEKGQTVTLRCDPISGHDNLYWYRRVMGKEIKFLLHFVKESKQDESGMPNNRFLAERTGGTYSTLKVQPAELEDSGVYFCASSLGSLQETQYFGPGTRLLVL.

This clone came up once. V usage is TRBV19 and J usage is TRBJ1-1, with D unclear. Germline V gene data show CDR1 as LNHDA and CDR2 as SQIVND (reference sequence). Trimming pared 3 bases from V and 10 bases from J, leaving 9 bases between. CDR3 length: 11 residues. The CDR3 DNA follows: TGTGCCAGTAGTATGTGGGGAGCAGCTTTCTTT. Protein: CASSMWGAAFF.

The gene calls are TRBV28 and TRBJ2-7; D is tentatively TRBD1 or TRBD2 (5 bases each). The CDR3 is made up of 14 amino acids. V was pared by 1 base and J by 2 bases, with 9 bases between. CDR1 is MDHEN and CDR2 is SYDVKM in the germline V gene. CDR3 amino acids: CASSLFRGPYEQYF. The CDR3 nucleotides are TGTGCCAGCAGTTTATTTCGGGGACCCTACGAGCAGTACTTC.

The chain links TRBV25-1 to TRBJ2-5; 8 positions match TRBD2. Trimming cost V 4 bases and J 5 bases; bases outside gene matches: 6. Germline V lookup: CDR1 MGHDK, CDR2 SYGVNS. This CDR3 has 14 amino acids. Here the CDR3 reads CASSGSGSGETQYF. The CDR3 DNA sequence: TGTGCCAGCAGTGGCAGCGGGAGTGGGGAGACCCAGTACTTC.

The chain links TRBV28 to TRBJ2-7; D unclear. The CDR3 is 13 amino acids. CDR1 and CDR2 from the germline V gene are MDHEN and SYDVKM. V gave up 4 bases and J gave up 0 bases, with 7 bases separating them. The chain's CDR3 is CASSWVSSYEQYF. CDR3 in DNA: TGTGCCAGCAGTTGGGTCTCCTCCTACGAGCAGTACTTC.

A single count supports this clone. The chain recombines TRBV6-5 with TRBJ2-1; 8 nucleotides agree with TRBD2. Trimming took 8 bases from V and 3 from J; bases not matched to a gene: 3. Germline loops: CDR1 MNHEY, CDR2 SVGAGI. The CDR3 consists of 13 residues. CDR3 region: CASAAGGYNEQFF. The CDR3 nucleotides read TGTGCCAGCGCCGCGGGAGGCTACAATGAGCAGTTCTTC.